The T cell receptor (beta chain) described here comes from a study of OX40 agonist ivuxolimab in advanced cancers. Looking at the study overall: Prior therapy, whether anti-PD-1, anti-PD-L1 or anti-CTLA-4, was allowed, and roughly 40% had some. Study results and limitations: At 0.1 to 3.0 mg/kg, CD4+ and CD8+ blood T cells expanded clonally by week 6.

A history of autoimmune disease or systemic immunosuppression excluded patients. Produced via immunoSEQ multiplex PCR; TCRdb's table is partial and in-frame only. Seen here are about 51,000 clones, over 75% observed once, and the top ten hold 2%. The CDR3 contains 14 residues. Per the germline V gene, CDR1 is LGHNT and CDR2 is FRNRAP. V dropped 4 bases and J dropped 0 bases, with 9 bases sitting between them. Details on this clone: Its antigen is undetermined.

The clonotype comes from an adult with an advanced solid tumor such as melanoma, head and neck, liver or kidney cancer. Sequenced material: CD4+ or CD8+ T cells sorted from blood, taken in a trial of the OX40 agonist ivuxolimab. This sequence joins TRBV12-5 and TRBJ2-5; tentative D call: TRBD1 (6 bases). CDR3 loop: CASGYRVYQETQYF. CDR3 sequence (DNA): TGTGCTAGTGGTTACAGGGTGTACCAAGAGACCCAGTACTTC.